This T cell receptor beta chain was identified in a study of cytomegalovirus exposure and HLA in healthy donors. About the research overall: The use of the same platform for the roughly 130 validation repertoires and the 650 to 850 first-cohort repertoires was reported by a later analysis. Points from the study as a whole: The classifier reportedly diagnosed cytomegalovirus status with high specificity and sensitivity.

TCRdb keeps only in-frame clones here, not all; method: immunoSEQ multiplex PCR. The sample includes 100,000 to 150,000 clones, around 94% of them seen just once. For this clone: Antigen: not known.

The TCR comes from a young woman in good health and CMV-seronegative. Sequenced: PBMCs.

The CDR3 DNA is TGTGCCAGCACAACAGATGCTGGCAATCAGCCCCAGCATTTT. Translated: CASTTDAGNQPQHF. V gene TRBV2 combines with J gene TRBJ1-5; D remains unclear. Looked up from germline, CDR1 is SNHLY and CDR2 is FYNNEI. Deletions cut 7 bases from V and 2 bases from J, with 12 bases between. The CDR3 loop spans 14 amino acids.